The rows below give T cell receptor beta chains drawn from one sample of a study of shared clonotypes between healthy human individuals. Generated by immunoSEQ multiplex PCR, the TCRdb table keeps only in-frame clones and is missing some. The table has 2 million to 2.5 million clones, approximately 90% seen once. Sequencing used naive CD4+ T cells from PBMCs. These receptors were taken from a man younger than 35 in good health. Some clones in this sample may be carry-over from other donors' samples. Both conserved end residues are part of each CDR3. The order of the fields is clone size, D gene, J gene, V gene, CDR3 protein, CDR3 DNA. A D gene is named only where the DNA matches it firmly. Not every row has a clone size; where given, it reads once, few, many or a size class.

clone size: .
D gene: TRBD1
J gene: TRBJ2-7
V gene: TRBV7-2
CDR3 protein: CASSQQGGTYEQYF
CDR3 DNA: TGTGCCAGCAGCCAACAGGGGGGTACCTACGAGCAGTACTTC

clone size: .
D gene: .
J gene: TRBJ2-6
V gene: TRBV18
CDR3 protein: CASSPSRSGANVLTF
CDR3 DNA: TGTGCCAGCTCACCCTCCAGGTCTGGGGCCAACGTCCTGACTTTC

clone size: once
D gene: .
J gene: TRBJ2-1
V gene: TRBV5-1
CDR3 protein: CASSSGVGSSYNEQFF
CDR3 DNA: TGCGCCAGCAGCTCTGGAGTGGGAAGCTCCTACAATGAGCAGTTCTTC

clone size: .
D gene: .
J gene: TRBJ1-2
V gene: TRBV4-3
CDR3 protein: CASSPRALGDYGYTF
CDR3 DNA: TGCGCCAGCAGCCCCCGGGCCCTGGGCGACTATGGCTACACCTTC

clone size: .
D gene: .
J gene: TRBJ1-5
V gene: TRBV7-8
CDR3 protein: CASTILGSHQPQHF
CDR3 DNA: TGTGCCAGCACCATACTCGGCAGCCATCAGCCCCAGCATTTT

clone size: .
D gene: .
J gene: TRBJ2-7
V gene: TRBV5-1
CDR3 protein: CASSLDIPYEQYF
CDR3 DNA: TGCGCCAGCAGCTTGGACATACCCTACGAGCAGTACTTC

clone size: .
D gene: .
J gene: TRBJ2-5
V gene: TRBV28
CDR3 protein: CASSLGGTLQETQYF
CDR3 DNA: TGTGCCAGCAGTTTGGGTGGGACCTTACAAGAGACCCAGTACTTC

clone size: once
D gene: TRBD1
J gene: TRBJ1-5
V gene: TRBV9
CDR3 protein: CASSVSTGNQPQHF
CDR3 DNA: TGTGCCAGCAGCGTGTCGACAGGGAACCAGCCCCAGCATTTT

clone size: .
D gene: .
J gene: TRBJ2-5
V gene: TRBV18
CDR3 protein: CASSPDRQETQYF
CDR3 DNA: TGTGCCAGCTCCCCCGATCGGCAAGAGACCCAGTACTTC

clone size: .
D gene: TRBD1
J gene: TRBJ1-2
V gene: TRBV29-1
CDR3 protein: CSVGQGAANYGYTF
CDR3 DNA: TGCAGCGTTGGACAGGGGGCAGCTAACTATGGCTACACCTTC

clone size: .
D gene: .
J gene: TRBJ1-5
V gene: TRBV6-6
CDR3 protein: CASSSSGPALLKHF
CDR3 DNA: TGTGCCAGCAGTTCCTCGGGCCCTGCTCTCCTTAAGCATTTT

clone size: .
D gene: .
J gene: TRBJ2-1
V gene: TRBV7-3
CDR3 protein: CASSLTGGLRNNEQFF
CDR3 DNA: TGTGCCAGCAGCTTAACCGGGGGACTCAGGAACAATGAGCAGTTCTTC

clone size: .
D gene: .
J gene: TRBJ1-1
V gene: TRBV6-6
CDR3 protein: CASSPPGRQSTEAFF
CDR3 DNA: TGTGCCAGCAGTCCGCCTGGTCGGCAATCAACTGAAGCTTTCTTT

clone size: .
D gene: TRBD2
J gene: TRBJ2-1
V gene: TRBV30
CDR3 protein: CAWRASGSYNEQFF
CDR3 DNA: TGTGCCTGGCGAGCTAGCGGGAGTTACAATGAGCAGTTCTTC

clone size: .
D gene: TRBD2
J gene: TRBJ2-7
V gene: TRBV5-1
CDR3 protein: CASSLESSGSYEQYF
CDR3 DNA: TGCGCCAGCAGCTTGGAATCTAGCGGGAGTTACGAGCAGTACTTC

clone size: .
D gene: .
J gene: TRBJ2-5
V gene: TRBV28
CDR3 protein: CASRLHDPIKETQYF
CDR3 DNA: TGTGCCAGCAGACTCCACGACCCGATTAAAGAGACCCAGTACTTC

clone size: .
D gene: .
J gene: TRBJ2-4
V gene: TRBV4-1
CDR3 protein: CASSQRSDIQYF
CDR3 DNA: TGCGCCAGCAGCCAGCGTTCGGACATTCAGTACTTC

clone size: .
D gene: .
J gene: TRBJ2-3
V gene: TRBV11-2
CDR3 protein: CASSFVLDDTDTQYF
CDR3 DNA: TGTGCCAGCAGCTTCGTTCTGGACGACACAGATACGCAGTATTTT

clone size: .
D gene: TRBD2
J gene: TRBJ2-7
V gene: TRBV9
CDR3 protein: CASSVGAGGGYEQYF
CDR3 DNA: TGTGCCAGCAGCGTCGGAGCGGGAGGGGGGTACGAGCAGTACTTC

clone size: .
D gene: .
J gene: TRBJ2-7
V gene: TRBV28
CDR3 protein: CASSPRASPVIKQYF
CDR3 DNA: TGTGCCAGCAGTCCTCGGGCCAGCCCAGTGATTAAACAGTACTTC

clone size: .
D gene: .
J gene: TRBJ2-7
V gene: TRBV5-1
CDR3 protein: CASADGSGREQYF
CDR3 DNA: TGCGCCAGCGCGGACGGAAGCGGCCGCGAGCAGTACTTC

clone size: .
D gene: .
J gene: TRBJ1-1
V gene: TRBV6-1
CDR3 protein: CASSYMTEAFF
CDR3 DNA: TGTGCCAGCAGTTACATGACTGAAGCTTTCTTT

clone size: .
D gene: TRBD1
J gene: TRBJ1-2
V gene: TRBV28
CDR3 protein: CASSLQPPGGNGYTF
CDR3 DNA: TGTGCCAGCAGTTTACAGCCCCCAGGGGGAAATGGCTACACCTTC

clone size: .
D gene: .
J gene: TRBJ2-4
V gene: TRBV30
CDR3 protein: CAWSVSGNIQYF
CDR3 DNA: TGTGCCTGGAGTGTATCCGGAAACATTCAGTACTTC

clone size: .
D gene: .
J gene: TRBJ1-1
V gene: TRBV21-1
CDR3 protein: CASSKGARTNMNTEAFF
CDR3 DNA: TGTGCCAGCAGCAAAGGGGCCAGAACCAACATGAACACTGAAGCTTTCTTT

clone size: .
D gene: .
J gene: TRBJ2-1
V gene: TRBV7-8
CDR3 protein: CASTLRRDNEQFF
CDR3 DNA: TGTGCCAGCACCCTTCGAAGAGACAATGAGCAGTTCTTC

clone size: .
D gene: .
J gene: TRBJ2-7
V gene: TRBV29-1
CDR3 protein: CSVGGQSGLVEQYF
CDR3 DNA: TGCAGCGTCGGAGGACAGTCCGGACTGGTCGAGCAGTACTTC

clone size: .
D gene: TRBD1
J gene: TRBJ1-2
V gene: TRBV28
CDR3 protein: CASRGTGQGPFPHF
CDR3 DNA: TGTGCCAGCAGGGGGACGGGACAGGGCCCGTTTCCCCACTTC

clone size: .
D gene: .
J gene: TRBJ1-1
V gene: TRBV7-9
CDR3 protein: CASSLAWEQDTEAFF
CDR3 DNA: TGTGCCAGCAGCTTAGCGTGGGAACAGGACACTGAAGCTTTCTTT

clone size: .
D gene: .
J gene: TRBJ2-1
V gene: TRBV30
CDR3 protein: CAWSVRVLKNNEQFF
CDR3 DNA: TGTGCCTGGAGTGTTAGGGTCCTGAAGAACAATGAGCAGTTCTTC

clone size: .
D gene: TRBD2
J gene: TRBJ2-1
V gene: TRBV9
CDR3 protein: CASSVGYSGNLYNEQFF
CDR3 DNA: TGTGCCAGCAGCGTAGGGTATAGCGGGAATCTCTACAATGAGCAGTTCTTC

clone size: .
D gene: TRBD1
J gene: TRBJ1-1
V gene: TRBV5-6
CDR3 protein: CASNLGWGRQGQMNTEAFF
CDR3 DNA: TGTGCCAGCAACCTGGGGTGGGGCCGACAGGGGCAAATGAACACTGAAGCTTTCTTT

clone size: .
D gene: .
J gene: TRBJ2-3
V gene: TRBV29-1
CDR3 protein: CSVAPGVGGGDTQYF
CDR3 DNA: TGCAGCGTTGCCCCGGGCGTGGGAGGGGGAGATACGCAGTATTTT

clone size: .
D gene: .
J gene: TRBJ2-6
V gene: TRBV28
CDR3 protein: CASRRPLSGANVLTF
CDR3 DNA: TGTGCCAGCAGAAGACCGCTCTCTGGGGCCAACGTCCTGACTTTC

clone size: once
D gene: .
J gene: TRBJ1-1
V gene: TRBV10-2
CDR3 protein: CASSIERYTEAFF
CDR3 DNA: TGCGCCAGCAGTATTGAACGGTACACTGAAGCTTTCTTT

clone size: .
D gene: .
J gene: TRBJ2-3
V gene: TRBV19
CDR3 protein: CASSMSGVTDTQYF
CDR3 DNA: TGTGCCAGTAGTATGTCGGGGGTCACAGATACGCAGTATTTT

clone size: .
D gene: .
J gene: TRBJ2-7
V gene: TRBV5-1
CDR3 protein: CASSSQAGASSYEQYF
CDR3 DNA: TGCGCCAGCAGCTCCCAGGCGGGGGCGAGCTCCTACGAGCAGTACTTC

clone size: .
D gene: .
J gene: TRBJ1-1
V gene: TRBV6-5
CDR3 protein: CASSTRANTEAFF
CDR3 DNA: TGTGCCAGCAGCACCAGGGCCAACACTGAAGCTTTCTTT

clone size: .
D gene: .
J gene: TRBJ2-3
V gene: TRBV7-3
CDR3 protein: CASSFGGEDTQYF
CDR3 DNA: TGTGCCAGCAGCTTCGGGGGAGAAGATACGCAGTATTTT

clone size: .
D gene: .
J gene: TRBJ1-2
V gene: TRBV27
CDR3 protein: CASSRGPGYGYTF
CDR3 DNA: TGTGCCAGCAGCCGGGGGCCAGGGTACGGCTACACCTTC

clone size: .
D gene: .
J gene: TRBJ2-2
V gene: TRBV5-8
CDR3 protein: CASRLPGRNTGELFF
CDR3 DNA: TGTGCCAGCAGATTACCGGGTCGCAACACCGGGGAGCTGTTTTTT

clone size: .
D gene: TRBD1
J gene: TRBJ1-3
V gene: TRBV5-1
CDR3 protein: CASSLSGTAYGNTIYF
CDR3 DNA: TGCGCCAGCAGCTTATCCGGGACAGCTTATGGAAACACCATATATTTT

clone size: .
D gene: TRBD1
J gene: TRBJ1-5
V gene: TRBV25-1
CDR3 protein: CASSDSNGKTGQPQHF
CDR3 DNA: TGTGCCAGCAGTGATTCGAATGGCAAGACAGGGCAGCCCCAGCATTTT